This T cell receptor beta chain comes out of a study of shared clonotypes between healthy human individuals. The J segment lost 8 bases and the V segment lost 2 bases, leaving 15 bases of the junction unmatched. CDR1 MNHEY and CDR2 SMNVEV come from the germline V gene (reference sequence). CDR3 length equals 18 residues. Repertoires were generated with immunoSEQ multiplex PCR, while TCRdb's copy carries only in-frame clones and drops some. This table has roughly 2.2 million clones, approximately 90% appearing once. The sequenced sample consisted of naive CD4+ T cells from PBMCs. Subset specified: CD45RA+ positively selected. This sequence originates from a man younger than 30 in good health. Some clones in this sample may be carry-over from other donors' samples. This rearrangement joins TRBV27 to TRBJ2-1; the match to TRBD1 covers 10 bases. The CDR3 region has the DNA TGTGCCAGCAGTTTACGGGCCTCCGGGACAGGGGCTGGTCATGAGCAGTTCTTC. Its protein is CASSLRASGTGAGHEQFF.